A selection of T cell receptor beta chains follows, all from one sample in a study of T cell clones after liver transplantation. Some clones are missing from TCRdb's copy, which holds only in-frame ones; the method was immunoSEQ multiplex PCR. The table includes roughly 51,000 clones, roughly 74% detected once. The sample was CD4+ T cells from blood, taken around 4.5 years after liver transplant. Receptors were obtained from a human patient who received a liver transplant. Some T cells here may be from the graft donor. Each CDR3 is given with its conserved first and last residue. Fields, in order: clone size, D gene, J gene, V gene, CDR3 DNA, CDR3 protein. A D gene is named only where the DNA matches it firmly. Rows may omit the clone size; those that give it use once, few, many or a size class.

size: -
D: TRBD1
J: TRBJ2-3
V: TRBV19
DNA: TGTGCCAGTAGTTTCGGGGCAGGGGGCAGGACAGATACGCAGTATTTT
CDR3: CASSFGAGGRTDTQYF

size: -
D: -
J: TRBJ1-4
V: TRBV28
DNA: TGTGCCAGCAGTTTCCTGGGGACCGCCAATGAAAAACTGTTTTTT
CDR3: CASSFLGTANEKLFF

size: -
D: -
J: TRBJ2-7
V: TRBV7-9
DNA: TGTGCCAGCAGCTTCTCAGTCTACGAGCAGTACTTC
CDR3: CASSFSVYEQYF

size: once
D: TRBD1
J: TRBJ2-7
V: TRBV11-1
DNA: TGTGCCAGCAGCGAGATTTCCGGGACAGCCTACGAGCAGTACTTC
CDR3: CASSEISGTAYEQYF

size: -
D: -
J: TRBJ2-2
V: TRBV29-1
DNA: TGCAGCGTTGCGAGAGCTTACACCGGGGAGCTGTTTTTT
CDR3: CSVARAYTGELFF

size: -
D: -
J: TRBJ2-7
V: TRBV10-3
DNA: TGTGCCATCACCCGTAGCGGTAGCTCCTACGAGCAGTACTTC
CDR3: CAITRSGSSYEQYF

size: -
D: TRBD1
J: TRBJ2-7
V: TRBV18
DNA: TGTGCCAGCTCACCCTCTCGTAGGGGACAGGTCTCCTACGAGCAGTACTTC
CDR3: CASSPSRRGQVSYEQYF

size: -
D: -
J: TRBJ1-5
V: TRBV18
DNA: TGTGCCAGCTCACCAGGGGACCTACTACAAGGCCAGCCCCAGCATTTT
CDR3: CASSPGDLLQGQPQHF

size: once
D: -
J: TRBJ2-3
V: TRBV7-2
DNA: TGTGCCAGCAGCTTAGTCTGGGCAGATACGCAGTATTTT
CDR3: CASSLVWADTQYF

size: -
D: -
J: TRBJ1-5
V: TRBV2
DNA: TGTGCCAGCAACATGGGGGGGGGTAGGTCCAATCAGCCCCAGCATTTT
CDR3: CASNMGGGRSNQPQHF

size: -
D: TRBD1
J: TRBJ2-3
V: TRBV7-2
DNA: TGTGCCAGCAGTTCACGGACAGGTTCAGATACGCAGTATTTT
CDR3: CASSSRTGSDTQYF

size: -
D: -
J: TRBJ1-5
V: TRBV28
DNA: TGTGCCAGCAGCCCCACGGACAGCCAAAATCAGCCCCAGCATTTT
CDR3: CASSPTDSQNQPQHF

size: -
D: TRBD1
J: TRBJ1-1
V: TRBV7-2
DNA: TGTGCCAGCAGCACCAGGACAGGGGTAGCTTTCTTT
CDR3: CASSTRTGVAFF

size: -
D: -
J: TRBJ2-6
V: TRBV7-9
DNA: TGTGCCAGCAGCTTTGGGTCGTTCTCTGGGGCCAACGTCCTGACTTTC
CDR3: CASSFGSFSGANVLTF

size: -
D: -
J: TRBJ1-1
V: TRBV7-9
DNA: TGTGCCAGCAGCTTATCTCAGGGAACTGAAGCTTTCTTT
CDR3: CASSLSQGTEAFF

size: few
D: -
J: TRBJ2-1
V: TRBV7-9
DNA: TGTGCCAGCAGCTTAGAGGGGGGTAACAATGAGCAGTTCTTC
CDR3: CASSLEGGNNEQFF

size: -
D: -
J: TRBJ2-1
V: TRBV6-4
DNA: TGTGCCAGCAGTGGCGACAGTCACAATGAGCAGTTCTTC
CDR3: CASSGDSHNEQFF

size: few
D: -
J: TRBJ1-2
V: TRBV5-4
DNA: TGTGCCAGCAGCTGGGGAGGCGACGGGGGCTACACCTTC
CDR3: CASSWGGDGGYTF

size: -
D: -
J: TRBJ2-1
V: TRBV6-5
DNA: TGTGCCAGCAGTCGCCGGGACCGAGACGGAAATGAGCAGTTCTTC
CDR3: CASSRRDRDGNEQFF

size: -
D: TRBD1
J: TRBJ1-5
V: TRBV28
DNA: TGTGCCAGCAGTCCGGGAGACAGGGACTTTCGGCCCCAGCATTTT
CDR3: CASSPGDRDFRPQHF

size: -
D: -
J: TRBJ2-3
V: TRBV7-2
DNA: TGTGCCAGCAGCACCGGGGCTATGGGGGATACGCAGTATTTT
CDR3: CASSTGAMGDTQYF

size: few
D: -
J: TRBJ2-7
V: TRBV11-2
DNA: TGTGCCAGCAGCTCGCTGACTCAGAGGCACTACGAGCAGTACTTC
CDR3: CASSSLTQRHYEQYF

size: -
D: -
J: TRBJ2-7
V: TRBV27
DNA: TGTGCCAGCAGGGGGGACCCCTACGAGCAGTACTTC
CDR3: CASRGDPYEQYF

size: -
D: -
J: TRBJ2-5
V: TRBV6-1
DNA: TGTGCCAGCAGCGGACAACAAGAGACCCAGTACTTC
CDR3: CASSGQQETQYF

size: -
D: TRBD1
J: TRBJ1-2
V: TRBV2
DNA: TGTGCCAGCACCCCCCTAGGGTCAGGGGGCCGGGGCTACACCTTC
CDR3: CASTPLGSGGRGYTF

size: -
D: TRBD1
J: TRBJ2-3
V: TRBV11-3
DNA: TGTGCCAGCAGCTTAGGATTCGGTGAGGGGGCGAGGGATACGCAGTATTTT
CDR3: CASSLGFGEGARDTQYF

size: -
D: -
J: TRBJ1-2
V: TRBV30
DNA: TGTGCCTGGAGTGTACAGGGAGGTGGCTACACCTTC
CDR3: CAWSVQGGGYTF

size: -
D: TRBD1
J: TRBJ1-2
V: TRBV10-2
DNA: TGCGCCAGCAGACAGGGGGGGTATGGCTACACCTTC
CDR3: CASRQGGYGYTF

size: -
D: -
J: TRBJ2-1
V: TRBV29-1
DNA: TGCAGCGTTTCGGACTTATACAATGGGCAGTTCTTC
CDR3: CSVSDLYNGQFF